This T cell receptor (beta chain) came from a study of blood T cells in healthy people across ages. General observations from the study: TCR beta diversity tracked closely with naive T cell percentage.

A J-beta primer mix and a sample-barcoded 5' primer were used in a second PCR of about 7 to 12 cycles. Every cDNA molecule bore a tag from a template-switch adaptor containing 12 random nucleotides. A single record per CDR3 protein comes from TCRdb applying MiXCR to the 5' RACE reads. This table has around 970,000 distinct CDR3 sequences, about 53% appearing once. Researchers isolated at least 6.5 million PBMCs per sample. The CDR3 totals 16 residues. The V gene end was trimmed by 5 bases and the J gene end by 7 bases; junction bases not matched to a gene: 13. Germline V gene sequence: CDR1 MDHEN, CDR2 SYDVKM. A remark on this clonotype: What it binds is unknown.

Sequencing was performed on blood. This chain joins TRBV28 and TRBJ2-1, with 8 bases aligning to TRBD2. This TCR was recovered from a woman aged 55-70 years in good health. CDR3 sequence reads: CASSPHGGGRLNEQFF. The DNA for the CDR3 is TGTGCCAGCAGTCCTCACGGCGGCGGGAGGTTGAATGAGCAGTTCTTC.